This TCR beta chain derives from a study of CD8 T cells in ankylosing spondylitis. The table lists this clonotype with many counts. Its antigen is unknown. Findings and caveats of the study: Reports of some motif variants in reactive arthritis synovial fluid and blood predate this one.

The CDR3 length is 14 residues. Trimming shortened V by 7 bases and J by 0 bases, and 10 bases separated the two germline ends. In germline, CDR1 is SQVTM, CDR2 ANQGSEA. TCRdb analysed the 5' RACE reads with MiXCR anew, one entry per CDR3 protein. This sample has a few hundred thousand distinct CDR3 sequences, with 11% found just once. The sequenced sample was blood, either unsorted or a sorted T cell fraction (not recorded which). This clonotype was obtained from a female donor with ankylosing spondylitis or in good health (not recorded which). This rearrangement joins TRBV29-1 to TRBJ2-6; D remains ambiguous. In DNA, the CDR3 is TGCAGCGCCGCTCACACCTCTGGGGCCAACGTCCTGACTTTC. This encodes CSAAHTSGANVLTF.